Below are 15 T cell receptor beta chains sequenced from a single sample in a study of regulatory T cells in long-lasting Graves disease. Time point meaning: newly diagnosed GD, antithyroid drugs for less than 3 months. There was RNA extracted from PBMCs, and the TCR library was made from it. The authors built TCR beta libraries using iRepertoire HTBI primers and Arm-PCR of CDR3 regions. TCRdb called the multiplex PCR reads again in MiXCR, with one record for every CDR3 protein. Altogether 400,000 to 500,000 distinct CDR3 sequences are present, 14% being singletons, with the ten largest covering approximately 17%. Another study also made use of these data, one on T cells in Graves' hyperthyroidism and ophthalmopathy.

The starting material was peripheral blood mononuclear cells (PBMCs), obtained at new diagnosis, from a patient treated with antithyroid drugs. These receptors came from a woman aged 45-60 years with Graves disease.

This chain uses TRBV20-1 with TRBJ2-5, with D maybe TRBD2 (5 bases). The V end lost 6 bases, the J end lost 1 base, and 18 bases lay between the germline ends. The CDR3 consists of 15 residues. Per germline, CDR1 DFQATT and CDR2 SNEGSKA (reference sequence). CDR3 residues: CSAPSVGLLQETQYF. The CDR3 nucleotides are TGCAGTGCCCCGAGCGTCGGACTTCTCCAAGAGACCCAGTACTTC.

At least ten counts were recorded for this clonotype. The rearrangement uses TRBV2 and TRBJ1-4, with 10 bases matching TRBD1. Germline V gene data show CDR1 as SNHLY and CDR2 as FYNNEI. This CDR3 region has 14 residues. Losses at the gene ends were 6 bases for V and 8 bases for J; bases not matched to a gene: 6. CDR3 sequence reads: CASRRQGANEKLFF. CDR3 DNA: TGTGCCAGCAGACGACAGGGGGCGAACGAAAAACTGTTTTTT.

This clonotype was seen at least ten times. At one boundary the junction diverges from the germline segment, which might be a read error. This sequence joins TRBV27 and TRBJ2-1; D may be TRBD1 or TRBD2 (5 bases each). This CDR3 spans 15 amino acids. The germline CDR1 and CDR2 sequences are MNHEY and SMNVEV (reference sequence). In DNA, the CDR3 is TGTGCCAGCAGCTTATCGGGGACGGGCTACAATGAGCAGTTCTTC. Protein sequence: CASSLSGTGYNEQFF.

The genes are TRBV19 and TRBJ1-5; weak D call: TRBD1 (6 bases). The germline V gene has CDR1 LNHDA and CDR2 SQIVND (reference sequence). The CDR3 has 14 residues. V was shortened by 2 bases and J by 6 bases, with 11 bases between the two germline ends. The CDR3 nucleotides are TGTGCCAGTAGTATACAGGGGCCGGGTCAGCCCCAGCATTTT. Protein: CASSIQGPGQPQHF.

This clonotype turned up a few times. The chain recombines TRBV9 with TRBJ2-5; 8 positions match TRBD2. Germline V CDR1 and CDR2: SGDLS, YYNGEE. The CDR3 runs to 18 residues. The V and J ends lost 3 bases and 4 bases, in that order; junction bases with no gene match: 17. CDR3 amino acids: CASSGGQEGREGRETQYF. Here the CDR3 DNA reads TGTGCCAGCAGCGGAGGTCAAGAGGGTCGGGAGGGCCGAGAGACCCAGTACTTC.

This clonotype has a count of ten or more. This chain links TRBV30 with TRBJ2-1; 10 bases fit TRBD2. The CDR3 runs 17 residues. The junction had 9 bases not matched to a gene; V was cut back by 4 bases and J by 0 bases. Germline values: CDR1 GTSNPN, CDR2 SVGIG (reference sequence). This chain's CDR3 is CAWTSSGRRSSYNEQFF. As DNA, the CDR3 is TGTGCCTGGACATCTAGCGGGAGACGTAGCTCCTACAATGAGCAGTTCTTC.

This clonotype was counted only a few times. The V call is TRBV2, the J call TRBJ2-1, with D perhaps matching TRBD2 (5 bases). CDR3 length: 13 amino acids. CDR1 SNHLY and CDR2 FYNNEI come from the germline V gene. V shed 8 bases and J shed 9 bases, with 17 bases lying between them. DNA for the CDR3: TGTGCCAGCTCGCGGACTGAACGGGGTGAGCAGTTCTTC. Protein sequence: CASSRTERGEQFF. Combining the CDR3 with reference TRBV2 and TRBJ2-1 gives the whole variable domain EPEVTQTPSHQVTQMGQEVILRCVPISNHLYFYWYRQILGQKVEFLVSFYNNEISEKSEIFDDQFSVERPDGSNFTLKIRSTKLEDSAMYFCASSRTERGEQFFGPGTRLTVL.

Ten or more counts support this clonotype. The chain combines TRBV27 with TRBJ1-1; 11 bases line up with TRBD1. Per the germline V gene, CDR1 is MNHEY and CDR2 is SMNVEV (reference sequence). V gave up 0 bases and J gave up 6 bases; unmatched junction bases: 9. The CDR3 loop spans 17 amino acids. DNA for the CDR3: TGTGCCAGCAGTTTATCATCGGGGACAGGGGGTAGATCTGAAGCTTTCTTT. The encoded protein is CASSLSSGTGGRSEAFF.

This clonotype was seen ten or more times. The chain employs TRBV5-6 and TRBJ2-5, with 11 nucleotides matching TRBD2. This CDR3 has 17 amino acids. Germline V lookup: CDR1 SGHDT, CDR2 YYEEEE. V shed 0 bases and J 4 bases; nucleotides not matched to a gene: 8. The DNA of the CDR3 is TGTGCCAGCAGCTTGGTAGGACTAGCGGGCAGCCCAGAGACCCAGTACTTC. It is translated as CASSLVGLAGSPETQYF.

Many counts were recorded for this clonotype. This chain uses TRBV28 with TRBJ1-5, with D maybe TRBD1 (5 bases). The CDR3 spans 16 residues. Germline V gene lookup returns CDR1 MDHEN and CDR2 SYDVKM. The V end lost 0 bases, the J end lost 7 bases, and 16 bases lay between the germline ends. CDR3 in amino acids: CASSLWGDVLGQPQHF. Written as DNA, the CDR3 is TGTGCCAGCAGTTTATGGGGGGACGTCTTAGGCCAGCCCCAGCATTTT.

In this sample, this clonotype turned up a few times. The chain is built from TRBV7-2 and TRBJ2-3; 10 bases are shared with TRBD2. The germline CDR1 and CDR2 sequences are SGHTA and FQGNSA. Losses at the gene ends were 9 bases for V and 4 bases for J; bases not matched to a gene: 7. This CDR3 spans 14 amino acids. CDR3 loop: CASQREGLSDTQYF. CDR3 DNA: TGTGCCAGTCAGCGGGAGGGCCTCTCAGATACGCAGTATTTT.

This clonotype was observed many times. The V gene is TRBV2, the J gene TRBJ2-1; 14 nucleotides line up with TRBD2. The CDR3 extends over 14 amino acids. Trimming took 6 bases from V and 9 from J; bases not matched to a gene: 4. Per the germline V gene, CDR1 is SNHLY and CDR2 is FYNNEI. CDR3 nucleotide sequence: TGTGCCAGCAGGGGGACTAGCGGGAGTAGTGAGCAGTTCTTC. It is translated as CASRGTSGSSEQFF.

CDR3 in DNA: TGTGCCAGCAGACCCAGCGGGAGGGCCGTCAATGAGCAGTTCTTC. Its protein product is CASRPSGRAVNEQFF. This chain connects TRBV6-1 to TRBJ2-1; 10 bases match TRBD2. Losses at the gene ends were 6 bases for V and 6 bases for J; bases not matched to a gene: 8. Germline values: CDR1 MNHNS, CDR2 SASEGT. The CDR3 runs 15 residues.

This clonotype was counted ten times or more. V and J are TRBV28 and TRBJ1-3; TRBD1 matches at 10 bases. Germline CDR1 reads MDHEN; CDR2 reads SYDVKM. The V gene end was trimmed by 3 bases and the J gene end by 3 bases; junction bases not matched to a gene: 5. This CDR3 spans 16 amino acids. The chain's CDR3 is CASSFSTGGFGNTIYF. CDR3 nucleotide sequence: TGTGCCAGCAGTTTCTCGACAGGGGGCTTTGGAAACACCATATATTTT.

This clonotype was recorded many times. The junction does not match germline at one end; this may be a read error. The genes are TRBV11-2 and TRBJ2-3; the D gene could be TRBD1 or TRBD2 (5 bases each). This CDR3 region has 12 residues. Germline assignment: CDR1 SGHAT and CDR2 FQNNGV. This CDR3 is CASSAMGPGVDF. Here the CDR3 DNA reads TGTGCCAGCAGCGCCATGGGGCCCGGGGTGGATTTT.